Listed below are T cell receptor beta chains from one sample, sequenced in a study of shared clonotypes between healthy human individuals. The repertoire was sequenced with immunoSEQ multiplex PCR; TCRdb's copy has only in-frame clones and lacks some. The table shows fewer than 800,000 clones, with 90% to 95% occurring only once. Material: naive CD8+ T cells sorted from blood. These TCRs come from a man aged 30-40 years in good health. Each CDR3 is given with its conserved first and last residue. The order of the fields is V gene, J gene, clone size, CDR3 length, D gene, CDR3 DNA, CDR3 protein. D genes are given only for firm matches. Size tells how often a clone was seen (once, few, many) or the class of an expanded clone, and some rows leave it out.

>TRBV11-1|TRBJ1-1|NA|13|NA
TGTGCCAGCAGCTTAGCGGGGAACACTGAAGCTTTCTTT
CASSLAGNTEAFF
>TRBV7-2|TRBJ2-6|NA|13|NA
TGTGCCAGCCCGGCCTCTGGGGCCAACGTCCTGACTTTC
CASPASGANVLTF
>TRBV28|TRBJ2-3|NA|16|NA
TGTGCCAGCAGTCCCGCGTACTTGGGGGAGGCCCCTACGCAGTATTTT
CASSPAYLGEAPTQYF
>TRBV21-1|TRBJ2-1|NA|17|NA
TGTGCCAGCAGCAAGCCCCTCAAACGGGAGATTGCTGGTGAGCAGTTCTTC
CASSKPLKREIAGEQFF
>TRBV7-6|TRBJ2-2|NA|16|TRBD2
TGTGCCAGCAGCTTACGACTAGCGGGACTAACCGGGGAGCTGTTTTTT
CASSLRLAGLTGELFF
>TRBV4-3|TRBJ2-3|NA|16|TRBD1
TGCGCCAGCAGCCAAGCCCGACAGGGTAGCACAGATACGCAGTATTTT
CASSQARQGSTDTQYF
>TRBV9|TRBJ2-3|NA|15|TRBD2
TGTGCCAGCAGCGTAGAACTAGCGGGCACAGATACGCAGTATTTT
CASSVELAGTDTQYF
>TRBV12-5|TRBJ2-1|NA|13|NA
TGTGCTAGTGGGTTCAGCGGGTCATTTGAGCAGTTCTTC
CASGFSGSFEQFF
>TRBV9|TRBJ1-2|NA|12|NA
TGTGCCAGTACGGACTTGGTGGGTGGCTACACCTTC
CASTDLVGGYTF
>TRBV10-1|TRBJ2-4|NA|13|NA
TGCGCCAGCAGTGATACGACAGAAAACATTCAGTACTTC
CASSDTTENIQYF
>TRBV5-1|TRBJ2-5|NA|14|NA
TGCGCCAGCAGTCTCTGGGGGCGGGAGGAGACCCAGTACTTC
CASSLWGREETQYF
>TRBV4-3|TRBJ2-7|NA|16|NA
TGCGCCAGCAGCCAAGATACCAGCACAGTCTCCTACGAGCAGTACTTC
CASSQDTSTVSYEQYF
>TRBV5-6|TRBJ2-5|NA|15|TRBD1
TGTGCCAGCAGCTCGCCGGACAGGGGTCGAGAGACCCAGTACTTC
CASSSPDRGRETQYF
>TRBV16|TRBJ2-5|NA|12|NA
TGTGCCAGCAGCCAATCGGGGGGGACCCAGTACTTC
CASSQSGGTQYF
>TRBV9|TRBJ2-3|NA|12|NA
TGTGCCAGCAGCGCTTTGCTAGATACGCAGTATTTT
CASSALLDTQYF
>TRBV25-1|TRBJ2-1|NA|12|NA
TGTGCCAGCAGTGACCAACGCAATGAGCAGTTCTTC
CASSDQRNEQFF
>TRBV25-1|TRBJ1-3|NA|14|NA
TGTGCCAGCAGTGAAACATGGGAAGGAAACACCATATATTTT
CASSETWEGNTIYF
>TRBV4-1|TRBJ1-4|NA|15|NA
TGCGCCAGCAGCCAAGGGTCCGGGACGTCGTGGAAACTGTTTTTT
CASSQGSGTSWKLFF
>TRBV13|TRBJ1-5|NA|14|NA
TGTGCCAGCAGCTTACGGAATGTAGGTCAGCCCCAGCATTTT
CASSLRNVGQPQHF
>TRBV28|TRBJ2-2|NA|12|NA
TGTGCCAGCACCATAGACTCCGGGGAGCTGTTTTTT
CASTIDSGELFF
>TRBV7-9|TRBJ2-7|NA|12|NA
TGTGCCAGCAGCTTAGAGAGCAGCGGGCAGTACTTC
CASSLESSGQYF
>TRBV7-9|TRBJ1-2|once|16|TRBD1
TGTGCCAGCAGCTTAGCAGGTTTGGGACAGGGTTATGGCTACACCTTC
CASSLAGLGQGYGYTF
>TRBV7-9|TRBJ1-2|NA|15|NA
TGTGCCAGCAGCCCACCAGGGAGTGGGGACTATGGCTACACCTTC
CASSPPGSGDYGYTF
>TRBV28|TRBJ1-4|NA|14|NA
TGTGCCAGCAGCTCGAGGAGGTTTAATGAAAAACTGTTTTTT
CASSSRRFNEKLFF
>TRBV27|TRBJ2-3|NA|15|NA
TGTGCCAGCAGTTTATCGCGGAGAGGGGCAGATACGCAGTATTTT
CASSLSRRGADTQYF